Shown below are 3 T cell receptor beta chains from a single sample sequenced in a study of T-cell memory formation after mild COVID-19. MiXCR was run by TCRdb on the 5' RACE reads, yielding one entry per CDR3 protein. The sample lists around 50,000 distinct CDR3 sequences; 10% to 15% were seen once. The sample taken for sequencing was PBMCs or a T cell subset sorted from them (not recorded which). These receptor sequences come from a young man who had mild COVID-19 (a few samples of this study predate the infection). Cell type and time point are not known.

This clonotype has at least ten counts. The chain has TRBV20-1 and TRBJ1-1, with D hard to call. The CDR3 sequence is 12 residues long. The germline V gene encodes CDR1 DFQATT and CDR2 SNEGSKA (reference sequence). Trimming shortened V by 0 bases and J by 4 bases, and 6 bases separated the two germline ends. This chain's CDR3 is CSAREGPTEAFF. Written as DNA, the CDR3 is TGCAGTGCTAGAGAGGGTCCCACTGAAGCTTTCTTT.

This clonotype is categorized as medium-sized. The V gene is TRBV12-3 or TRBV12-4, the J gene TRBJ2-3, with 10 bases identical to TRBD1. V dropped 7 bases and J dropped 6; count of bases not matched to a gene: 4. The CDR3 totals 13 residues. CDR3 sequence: CASTKGQGDTQYF. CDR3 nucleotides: TGTGCCAGCACCAAGGGACAGGGGGATACGCAGTATTTT.

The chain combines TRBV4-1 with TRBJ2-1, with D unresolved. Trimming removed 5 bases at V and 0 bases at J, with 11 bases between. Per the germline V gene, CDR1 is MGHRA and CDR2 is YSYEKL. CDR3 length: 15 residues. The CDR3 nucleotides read TGCGCCAGCAGCGAACAGCACCCCTCCTACAATGAGCAGTTCTTC. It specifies CASSEQHPSYNEQFF.